Below, 12 T cell receptor beta chains from the same sample are listed, as sequenced in a study of T cell responses to AZD1222 COVID-19 vaccine. Assay used: immunoSEQ multiplex PCR; TCRdb lists only in-frame clones, some missing. Of roughly 260,000 clones detected, approximately 93% appear once; the ten largest clones hold around 0.57%. The sample was peripheral blood, taken on day 0 of AZD1222 vaccination. All receptors come from an adult in good health.

This rearrangement joins TRBV19 to TRBJ1-5; no definite D call. In germline, CDR1 is LNHDA, CDR2 SQIVND (reference sequence). The germline V and J ends were trimmed by 4 bases and 3 bases, with 10 bases remaining between them. The CDR3 has 14 residues. The CDR3 region has the DNA TGTGCCAGTAGTAGTGATCAACTCAATCAGCCCCAGCATTTT. It yields the protein CASSSDQLNQPQHF. Based on the CDR3 plus reference TRBV19 and TRBJ1-5, the full variable domain is DGGITQSPKYLFRKEGQNVTLSCEQNLNHDAMYWYRQDPGQGLRLIYYSQIVNDFQKGDIAEGYSVSREKKESFPLTVTSAQKNPTAFYLCASSSDQLNQPQHFGDGTRLSIL.

The chain is built from TRBV24-1 and TRBJ1-3; D is undetermined. This CDR3 comprises 14 residues. Germline values: CDR1 KGHDR, CDR2 SFDVKD. Trimming shortened V by 3 bases and J by 2 bases, and 7 bases separated the two germline ends. The CDR3 DNA reads as TGTGCCACCAGTGATCCCTCCACTGGAAACACCATATATTTT. Translation gives CATSDPSTGNTIYF.

Of note for this clone: A read error may account for a junction end that differs from germline. The chain uses TRBV20-1 and TRBJ1-6; D not certain. The CDR3 extends over 14 amino acids. Germline values: CDR1 DFQATT, CDR2 SNEGSKA (reference sequence). The CDR3 DNA follows: TGCAGCGCTACTGAGAGCTCCTATAATTCACCCCTCCACTTT. Translating gives CSATESSYNSPLHF.

The chain is built from TRBV4-1 and TRBJ1-1; D ambiguous. This CDR3 comprises 14 residues. Trimming took off 4 bases at V and 6 bases at J, with 15 bases between the two ends. Germline lookup yields CDR1 MGHRA and CDR2 YSYEKL. The CDR3 protein is CASSPEAIRAEAFF. The CDR3 nucleotides read TGCGCCAGCAGCCCCGAGGCCATTAGGGCTGAAGCTTTCTTT.

The chain uses TRBV5-1 and TRBJ2-7; D gene unclear. The ends were cut back, 3 bases at V and 5 bases at J, with 12 bases in the middle. The V gene's germline CDR1 is SGHRS and CDR2 YFSETQ. The CDR3 is made up of 13 amino acids. The CDR3 DNA is TGCGCCAGCAGCTCCGGTGGGCTTGACGAGCAGTACTTC. Protein: CASSSGGLDEQYF.

The V and J genes are TRBV9 and TRBJ2-5, with D possibly being TRBD2 (6 bases). Germline CDR1 SGDLS, CDR2 YYNGEE. The CDR3 spans 16 residues. Trimming pared 0 bases from V and 2 bases from J, leaving 14 bases between. The CDR3 DNA follows: TGTGCCAGCAGCGTAGGTCCGGGGACTGTACAAGAGACCCAGTACTTC. Amino acids: CASSVGPGTVQETQYF.

The J gene is TRBJ1-1, the V gene TRBV27, with D unresolved. Trimming shortened V by 0 bases and J by 3 bases, and 5 bases separated the two germline ends. This CDR3 region has 13 residues. The germline CDR1 and CDR2 sequences are MNHEY and SMNVEV (reference sequence). Here the CDR3 DNA reads TGTGCCAGCAGTTTATCAGAGGACACTGAAGCTTTCTTT. Amino acid sequence: CASSLSEDTEAFF.

V is TRBV5-1 and J is TRBJ1-6; the D is unclear. The CDR3 totals 17 residues. Germline V gene sequence: CDR1 SGHRS, CDR2 YFSETQ. V gave up 4 bases and J gave up 3 bases, with 17 bases separating them. The CDR3 reads CASSPTPEAGYNSPLHF. In nucleotides, the CDR3 is TGCGCCAGCAGCCCTACCCCCGAGGCGGGCTATAATTCACCCCTCCACTTT.

The rearrangement joins TRBV28 to TRBJ1-1; a possible D gene is TRBD1 (5 bases). Germline loops: CDR1 MDHEN, CDR2 SYDVKM. Trimming took off 7 bases at V and 5 bases at J, with 14 bases between the two ends. CDR3 length: 13 amino acids. CDR3 bases: TGTGCCAGCAATCTCATGGGGGTAACTGAAGCTTTCTTT. Its translation is CASNLMGVTEAFF. Variable domain in full (rest from reference TRBV28 and TRBJ1-1): DVKVTQSSRYLVKRTGEKVFLECVQDMDHENMFWYRQDPGLGLRLIYFSYDVKMKEKGDIPEGYSVSREKKERFSLILESASTNQTSMYLCASNLMGVTEAFFGQGTRLTVV.

The chain recombines TRBV6-2 or TRBV6-3 with TRBJ2-1; 8 nucleotides match TRBD1. Losses at the gene ends were 2 bases for V and 7 bases for J; bases not matched to a gene: 7. The CDR3 runs to 15 residues. Germline values: CDR1 MNHEY, CDR2 SVGEGT. The CDR3 sequence is CASSYDGQGTNEQFF. In nucleotides, the CDR3 is TGTGCCAGCAGTTACGATGGACAGGGAACGAATGAGCAGTTCTTC.

The chain carries TRBV18 and TRBJ2-7, with D tentatively TRBD1 (6 bases). Per the germline V gene, CDR1 is KGHSH and CDR2 is LQKENI. V was shortened by 3 bases and J by 6 bases, with 15 bases between the two germline ends. The CDR3 runs to 14 residues. CDR3 DNA sequence: TGTGCCAGCTCACCGGACAGCCCCGAGGGCGAGCAGTACTTC. It encodes CASSPDSPEGEQYF.

The gene calls are TRBV4-3 and TRBJ2-7; a possible D gene is TRBD2 (5 bases). Germline assignment: CDR1 LGHNA and CDR2 YSLEER. This CDR3 has 15 amino acids. V was clipped by 6 bases and J by 0 bases, with 15 bases between them. The CDR3 DNA reads as TGCGCCAGCAGTCAAACAGCGGTGAGCTCCTACGAGCAGTACTTC. It encodes CASSQTAVSSYEQYF.